This T cell receptor (beta chain) stems from a study of OX40 agonist ivuxolimab in advanced cancers. CDR1 is SGHNT and CDR2 is YYREEE in the germline V gene (reference sequence). This CDR3 comprises 11 residues. V shed 4 bases and J shed 8 bases, with 7 bases lying between them. Using immunoSEQ multiplex PCR, the repertoire was profiled, and TCRdb retains in-frame clones only, with some absent. The sample shows around 45,000 clones, approximately 91% of them seen only once. Systemic immunosuppression or autoimmune disease history was grounds to exclude patients. The clonotype originates from an adult with an advanced solid tumor such as melanoma, head and neck, liver or kidney cancer. V and J are TRBV5-4 and TRBJ2-1; no firm D call. Source: CD4+ or CD8+ T cells sorted from blood, taken in a trial of the OX40 agonist ivuxolimab. In nucleotides, the CDR3 is TGTGCCAGCAGCAAGTACGATGAGCAGTTCTTC. It translates to CASSKYDEQFF.